This T cell receptor beta chain was retrieved from a study of CD8+ T cells in alopecia areata. Study in general: Oral tofacitinib, 5 to 10 mg twice daily, was given in an open-label trial. Study-wide results and limits: The study also sequences resident alphabeta T cells of normal skin in scalp samples. Uncertainty about whether baseline CD8+ expansion is linked to response remains, with one nonresponder. For patients receiving tofacitinib, scalp clonality and expanded CD8+ clones among the top 100 significantly decreased.

It was cDNA, reverse transcribed from extracted RNA, that served as the sequencing template. Sequencing used immunoSEQ multiplex PCR; TCRdb keeps in-frame clones, though not all of them. Of roughly 220,000 clones in the sample, roughly two fifths are singletons; the top ten hold around 0.48%. As for treatment: oral pan-JAK inhibitor, 5-10 mg twice daily. In this sample, this clone turned up a few times. Its antigen is undetermined. Looked up from germline, CDR1 is SGHRS and CDR2 is YFSETQ. V lost 2 bases to trimming and J lost 5 bases, with 17 bases between them. CDR3 length equals 15 residues. This specimen was CD4+ T cells sorted from blood, taken around week 31, from a patient treated with tofacitinib. The receptor's source is a human donor with alopecia areata. The gene calls are TRBV5-1 and TRBJ2-7, with TRBD1 as a possible D gene (6 bases). DNA for the CDR3: TGCGCCAGCAGCTTAGGAGGACAGCTCACGGACGAGCAGTACTTC. This codes for CASSLGGQLTDEQYF.